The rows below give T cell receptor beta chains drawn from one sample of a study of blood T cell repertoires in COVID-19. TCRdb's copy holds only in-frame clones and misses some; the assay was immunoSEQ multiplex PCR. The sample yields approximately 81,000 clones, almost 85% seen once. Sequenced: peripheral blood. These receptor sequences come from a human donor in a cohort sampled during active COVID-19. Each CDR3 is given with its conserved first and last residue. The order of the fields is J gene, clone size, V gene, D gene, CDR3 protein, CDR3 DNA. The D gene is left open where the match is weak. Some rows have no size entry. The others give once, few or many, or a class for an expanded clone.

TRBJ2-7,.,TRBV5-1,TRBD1,CASSRGQGSYEQYF,TGCGCCAGCAGCCGAGGACAGGGCTCCTACGAGCAGTACTTC
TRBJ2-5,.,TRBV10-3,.,CAISESYGGPPLQETQYF,TGTGCCATCAGTGAGTCTTACGGGGGACCTCCGCTCCAAGAGACCCAGTACTTC
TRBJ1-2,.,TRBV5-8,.,CASSSGVGLTYTF,TGTGCCAGCAGCTCAGGGGTAGGGTTAACCTACACCTTC
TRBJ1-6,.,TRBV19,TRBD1,CASSAGGGKNSPLHF,TGTGCCAGTAGTGCAGGGGGCGGGAAGAATTCACCCCTCCACTTT
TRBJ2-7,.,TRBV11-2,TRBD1,CASSRGQSPYEQYF,TGTGCCAGCAGCCGGGGACAGTCCCCCTACGAGCAGTACTTC
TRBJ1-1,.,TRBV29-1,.,CSVEAGDLRAFF,TGCAGCGTTGAAGCGGGGGACCTGAGAGCTTTCTTT
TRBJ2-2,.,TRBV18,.,CASSLGQSNTGELFF,TGTGCCAGCTCACTCGGACAGTCGAACACCGGGGAGCTGTTTTTT
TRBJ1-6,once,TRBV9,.,CASSVGASSYNSPLHF,TGTGCCAGCAGCGTAGGTGCTAGCTCCTATAATTCACCCCTCCACTTT
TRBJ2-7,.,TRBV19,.,CASSKYLTGYEQYF,TGTGCCAGTAGTAAGTACCTAACGGGGTACGAGCAGTACTTC
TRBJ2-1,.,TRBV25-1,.,CASSKRLGEQFF,TGTGCCAGCAGTAAACGACTAGGGGAGCAGTTCTTC
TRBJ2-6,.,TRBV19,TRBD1,CASSITLRPGQGNGANVLTF,TGTGCCAGTAGTATAACCCTTCGCCCGGGACAGGGGAATGGGGCCAACGTCCTGACTTTC
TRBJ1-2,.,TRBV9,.,CASSPSGRGGGGGGYTF,TGTGCCAGCAGCCCGTCGGGTCGGGGGGGCGGTGGTGGTGGCTACACCTTC
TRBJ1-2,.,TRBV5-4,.,CASSLADRTYTF,TGTGCCAGCAGCTTGGCGGACAGAACCTACACCTTC
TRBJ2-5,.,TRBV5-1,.,CASSLTGGLETQYF,TGCGCCAGCAGCCTGACAGGCGGCCTCGAGACCCAGTACTTC
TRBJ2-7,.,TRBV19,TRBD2,CASSISPPGAGGRCEQYF,TGTGCCAGTAGTATATCCCCCCCCGGAGCGGGGGGACGCTGCGAGCAGTACTTC
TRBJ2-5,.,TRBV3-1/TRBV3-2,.,CASSQDRVTQETQYF,TGTGCCAGCAGCCAAGACAGGGTTACCCAAGAGACCCAGTACTTC
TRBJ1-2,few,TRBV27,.,CASSVTGYYGYTF,TGTGCCAGCAGTGTCACAGGGTACTATGGCTACACCTTC
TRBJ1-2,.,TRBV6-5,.,CASGTRGQQNEGYTF,TGTGCCAGCGGTACCAGGGGCCAGCAAAACGAAGGCTACACCTTC
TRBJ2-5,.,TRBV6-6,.,CASSRWDNQETQYF,TGTGCCAGCAGTCGCTGGGACAACCAAGAGACCCAGTACTTC
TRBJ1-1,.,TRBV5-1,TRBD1,CASSFEKGAREAFF,TGCGCCAGCAGCTTTGAAAAGGGGGCGCGAGAAGCTTTCTTT
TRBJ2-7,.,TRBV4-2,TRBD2,CASRQGAGGHPEQYF,TGTGCCAGCCGACAAGGGGCGGGGGGCCACCCCGAGCAGTACTTC
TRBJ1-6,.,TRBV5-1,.,CASSPWLRGSHNSPLHF,TGCGCCAGCAGCCCCTGGCTCAGGGGTTCACATAATTCACCCCTCCACTTT
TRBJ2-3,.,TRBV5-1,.,CASSFSQGPGTDTQYF,TGCGCCAGCAGCTTTTCCCAGGGGCCGGGTACGGATACGCAGTATTTT
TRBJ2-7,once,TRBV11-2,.,CASSLSSYPYEQYF,TGTGCCAGCAGCTTAAGTAGCTACCCCTACGAGCAGTACTTC
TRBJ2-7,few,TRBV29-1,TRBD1,CSAQRDRGLDEQYF,TGCAGCGCGCAAAGGGACAGGGGGCTCGACGAGCAGTACTTC
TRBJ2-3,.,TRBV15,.,CATSRDFGPDTQYF,TGTGCCACCAGCAGAGATTTTGGGCCAGATACGCAGTATTTT
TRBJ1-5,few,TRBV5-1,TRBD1,CASSLGQERGPQHF,TGCGCCAGCAGCCTAGGACAGGAGAGGGGACCCCAGCATTTT